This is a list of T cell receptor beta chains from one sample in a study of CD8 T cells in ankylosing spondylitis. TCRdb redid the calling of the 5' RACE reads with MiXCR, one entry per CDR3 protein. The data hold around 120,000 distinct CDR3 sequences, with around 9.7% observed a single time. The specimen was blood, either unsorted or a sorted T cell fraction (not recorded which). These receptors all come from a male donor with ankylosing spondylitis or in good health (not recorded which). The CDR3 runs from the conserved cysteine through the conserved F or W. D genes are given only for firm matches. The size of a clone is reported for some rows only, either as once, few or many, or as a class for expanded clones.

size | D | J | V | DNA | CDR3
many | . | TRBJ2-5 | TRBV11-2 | TGTGCCAGCAGCTTATGGCAGATGGCGGGACGGTTTTTGGGAGAGACCCAGTACTTC | CASSLWQMAGRFLGETQYF
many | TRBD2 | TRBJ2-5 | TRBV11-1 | TGTGCCAGCAGCTTAGCATATTGGGGACTAGCGGACTCTGAAGAGACCCAGTACTTC | CASSLAYWGLADSEETQYF
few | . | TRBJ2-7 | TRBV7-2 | TGTGCCAGCAGCTTAGGGGTGCGGATCCCCTCCTACGAGCAGTACTTC | CASSLGVRIPSYEQYF
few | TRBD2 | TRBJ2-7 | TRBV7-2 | TGTGCCAGCAGTCCATTTAGCGGGCTCTCCTACGAGCAGTACTTC | CASSPFSGLSYEQYF
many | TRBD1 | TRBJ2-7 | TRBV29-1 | TGCAGCGCAGGGACAGGGGGCGGCTACGAGCAGTACTTC | CSAGTGGGYEQYF
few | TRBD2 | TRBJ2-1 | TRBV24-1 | TGTGCCACCAGTGACACCGGGACTACATCCAATGAGCAGTTCTTC | CATSDTGTTSNEQFF
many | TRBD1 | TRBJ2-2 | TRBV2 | TGTGCCACCCGGGACAGGGTGAACACCGGGGAGCTGTTTTTT | CATRDRVNTGELFF
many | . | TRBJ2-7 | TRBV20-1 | TGCAGTGCTAGAAGAGGAGGGAGGCTACACGAGCAGTACTTC | CSARRGGRLHEQYF
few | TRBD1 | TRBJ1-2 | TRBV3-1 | TGTGCCAGCAGCCAGTTGGGACAGGGGACCGCTAAGGGCTACACCTTC | CASSQLGQGTAKGYTF
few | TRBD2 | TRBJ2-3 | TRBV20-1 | TGCAGTGCTAAAGCGGGAGCAGATACGCAGTATTTT | CSAKAGADTQYF
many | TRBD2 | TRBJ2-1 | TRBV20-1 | TGCAGTGCCTGGACTAGCGGGAACTATGAGCAGTTCTTC | CSAWTSGNYEQFF
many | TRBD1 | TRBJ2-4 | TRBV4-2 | TGTGCCAGCAGCCAAGAGCGGGCAGGGGGTCGGGACATTCAGTACTTC | CASSQERAGGRDIQYF
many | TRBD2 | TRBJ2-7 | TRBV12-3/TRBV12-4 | TGTGCCAGCACCGCACTAGCGGGAGCTAGGGAGCAGTACTTC | CASTALAGAREQYF
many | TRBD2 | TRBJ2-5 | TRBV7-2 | TGTGCCAGCAGCTCGGGACTAGCAAACAGGGAGACCCAGTACTTC | CASSSGLANRETQYF
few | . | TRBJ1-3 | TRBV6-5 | TGTGCCAGCAGTTACTCGAGACAGTACTCTGGAAACACCATATATTTT | CASSYSRQYSGNTIYF
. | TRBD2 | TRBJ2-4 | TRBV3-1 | TGTGCCAGCAGCCAAAAGCCTAGCGGGTATGAGAACATTCAGTACTTC | CASSQKPSGYENIQYF
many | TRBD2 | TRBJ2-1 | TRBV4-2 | TGTGCCAGCAGCCCCGGGAAACCGGGACTAGGCCCGAATGAGCAGTTCTTC | CASSPGKPGLGPNEQFF
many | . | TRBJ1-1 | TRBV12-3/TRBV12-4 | TGTGCCAGCAGCCCTCTCAGGGCTGAAGCTTTCTTT | CASSPLRAEAFF
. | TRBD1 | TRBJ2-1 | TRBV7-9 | TGTGCCAGCAGCAAGGACAGGGTGGTTATCTGGGAGCAGTTCTTC | CASSKDRVVIWEQFF
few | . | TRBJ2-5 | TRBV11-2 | TGTGCCAGCAGCTTCCGGGGTTCTGTGGCGGGGCTGGGGACCCAGTACTTC | CASSFRGSVAGLGTQYF
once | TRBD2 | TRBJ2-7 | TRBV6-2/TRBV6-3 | TGTGCCAGCAAGGATAGCGGGGACTACGAGCAGTACTTC | CASKDSGDYEQYF
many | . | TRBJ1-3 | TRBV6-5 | TGTGCCAGCAGTTCTCCGGGCCTGAGCTCTGGAAACACCATATATTTT | CASSSPGLSSGNTIYF
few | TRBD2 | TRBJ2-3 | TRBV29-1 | TGCAGCGTTTTAGCGGGAGCCACAGATACGCAGTATTTT | CSVLAGATDTQYF
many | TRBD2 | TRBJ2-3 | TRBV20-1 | TGCAGTGCTAGTTCGGGCGGGGGAAGCACAGATACGCAGTATTTT | CSASSGGGSTDTQYF
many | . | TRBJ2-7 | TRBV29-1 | TGCAGTAAGTCAGGGCGACCCCACTACGAGCAGTACTTC | CSKSGRPHYEQYF
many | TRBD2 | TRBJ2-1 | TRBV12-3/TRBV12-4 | TGTGCCAGCAGTTTGGGGGGACTAGGTATCTACAATGAGCAGTTCTTC | CASSLGGLGIYNEQFF